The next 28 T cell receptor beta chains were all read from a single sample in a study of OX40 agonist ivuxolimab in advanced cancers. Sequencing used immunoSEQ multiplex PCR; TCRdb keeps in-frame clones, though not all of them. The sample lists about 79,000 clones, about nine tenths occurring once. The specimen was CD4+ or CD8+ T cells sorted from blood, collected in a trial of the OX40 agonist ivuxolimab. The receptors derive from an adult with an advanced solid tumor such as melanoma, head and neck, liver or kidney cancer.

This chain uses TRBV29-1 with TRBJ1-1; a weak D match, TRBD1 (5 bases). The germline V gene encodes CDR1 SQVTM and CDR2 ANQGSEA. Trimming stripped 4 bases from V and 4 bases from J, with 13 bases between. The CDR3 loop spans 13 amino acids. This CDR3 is CSVAGGVGTEAFF. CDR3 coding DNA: TGCAGCGTTGCTGGGGGAGTGGGCACTGAAGCTTTCTTT.

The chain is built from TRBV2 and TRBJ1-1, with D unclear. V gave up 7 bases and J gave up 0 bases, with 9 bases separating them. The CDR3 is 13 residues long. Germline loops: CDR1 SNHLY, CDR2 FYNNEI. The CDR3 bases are TGTGCCAGCATGGGAGGGATGAACACTGAAGCTTTCTTT. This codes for CASMGGMNTEAFF.

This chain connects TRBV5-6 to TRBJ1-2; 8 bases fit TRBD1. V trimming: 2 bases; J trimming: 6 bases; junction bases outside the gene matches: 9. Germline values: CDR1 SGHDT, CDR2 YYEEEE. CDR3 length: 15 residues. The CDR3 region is CASSLGQGFGNGYTF. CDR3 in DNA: TGTGCCAGCAGCTTAGGACAGGGCTTCGGGAATGGCTACACCTTC.

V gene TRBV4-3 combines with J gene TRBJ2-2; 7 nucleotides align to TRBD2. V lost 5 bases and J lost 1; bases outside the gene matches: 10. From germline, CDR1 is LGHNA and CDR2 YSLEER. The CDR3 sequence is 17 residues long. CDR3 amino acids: CASSGSELAVNTGELFF. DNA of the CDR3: TGCGCCAGCAGCGGTTCGGAGCTAGCGGTGAACACCGGGGAGCTGTTTTTT.

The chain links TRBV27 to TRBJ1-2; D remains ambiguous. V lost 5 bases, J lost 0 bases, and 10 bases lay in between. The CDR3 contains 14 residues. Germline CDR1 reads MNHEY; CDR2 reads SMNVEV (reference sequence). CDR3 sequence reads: CASSPSHANYGYTF. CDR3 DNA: TGTGCCAGCAGTCCGAGCCACGCTAACTATGGCTACACCTTC.

The CDR3 here is CASSLEVGWPQHF. As DNA, the CDR3 is TGTGCCAGCAGCTTGGAGGTGGGTTGGCCCCAGCATTTT. The rearrangement joins TRBV7-8 to TRBJ1-5, with no clear D. The CDR3 sequence is 13 residues long. V was cut by 3 bases and J by 9 bases, with 12 bases left in between. Germline loops: CDR1 SGHVS, CDR2 FQNEAQ.

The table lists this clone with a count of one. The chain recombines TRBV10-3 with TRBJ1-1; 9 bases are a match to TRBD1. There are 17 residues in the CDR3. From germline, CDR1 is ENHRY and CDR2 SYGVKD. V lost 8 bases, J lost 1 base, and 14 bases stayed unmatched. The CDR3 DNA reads TGTGCCATCCGGAGCGGGGACAGGGAACCAGAGAACACTGAAGCTTTCTTT. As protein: CAIRSGDREPENTEAFF.

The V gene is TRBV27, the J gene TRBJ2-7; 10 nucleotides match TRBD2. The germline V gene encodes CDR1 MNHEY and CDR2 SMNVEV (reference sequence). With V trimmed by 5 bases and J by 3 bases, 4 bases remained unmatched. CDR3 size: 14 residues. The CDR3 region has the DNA TGTGCCAGCAGTACCTGGACTAGCGGCTACGAGCAGTACTTC. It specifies CASSTWTSGYEQYF.

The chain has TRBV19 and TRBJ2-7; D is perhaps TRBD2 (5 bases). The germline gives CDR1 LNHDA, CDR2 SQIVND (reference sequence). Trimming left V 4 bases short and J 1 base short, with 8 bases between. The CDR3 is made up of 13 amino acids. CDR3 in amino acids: CASSTTRSYEQYF. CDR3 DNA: TGTGCCAGTAGTACTACTAGATCCTACGAGCAGTACTTC.

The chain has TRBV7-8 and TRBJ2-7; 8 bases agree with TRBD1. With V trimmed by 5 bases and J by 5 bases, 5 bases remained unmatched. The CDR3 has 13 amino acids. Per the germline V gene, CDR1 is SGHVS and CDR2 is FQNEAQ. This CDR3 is CASSRTGSHEQYF. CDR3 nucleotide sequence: TGTGCCAGCAGCCGGACAGGGAGCCACGAGCAGTACTTC.

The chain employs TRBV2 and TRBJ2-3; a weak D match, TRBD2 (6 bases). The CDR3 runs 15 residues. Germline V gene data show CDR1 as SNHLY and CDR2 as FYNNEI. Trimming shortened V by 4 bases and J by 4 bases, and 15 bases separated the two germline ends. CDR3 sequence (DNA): TGTGCCAGCAGTGGGGTCCGACTAGTTCCAGATACGCAGTATTTT. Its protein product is CASSGVRLVPDTQYF. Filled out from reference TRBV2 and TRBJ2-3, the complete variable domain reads EPEVTQTPSHQVTQMGQEVILRCVPISNHLYFYWYRQILGQKVEFLVSFYNNEISEKSEIFDDQFSVERPDGSNFTLKIRSTKLEDSAMYFCASSGVRLVPDTQYFGPGTRLTVL.

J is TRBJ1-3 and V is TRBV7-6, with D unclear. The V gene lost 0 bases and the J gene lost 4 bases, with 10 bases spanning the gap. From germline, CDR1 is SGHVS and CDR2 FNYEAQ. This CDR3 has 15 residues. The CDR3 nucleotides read TGTGCCAGCAGCTTAGCTGGTGCGAGGGGAAACACCATATATTTT. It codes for CASSLAGARGNTIYF.

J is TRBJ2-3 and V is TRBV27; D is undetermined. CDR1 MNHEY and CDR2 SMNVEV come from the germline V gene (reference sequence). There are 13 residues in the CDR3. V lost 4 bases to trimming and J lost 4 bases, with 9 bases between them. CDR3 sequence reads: CASSSGRADTQYF. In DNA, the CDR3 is TGTGCCAGCAGTTCAGGACGGGCAGATACGCAGTATTTT.

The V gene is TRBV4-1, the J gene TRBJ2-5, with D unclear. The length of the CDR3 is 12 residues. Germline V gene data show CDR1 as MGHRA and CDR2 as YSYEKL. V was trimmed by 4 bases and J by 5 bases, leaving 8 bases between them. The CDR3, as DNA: TGCGCCAGCAGCCCGAATTTGGAGACCCAGTACTTC. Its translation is CASSPNLETQYF.

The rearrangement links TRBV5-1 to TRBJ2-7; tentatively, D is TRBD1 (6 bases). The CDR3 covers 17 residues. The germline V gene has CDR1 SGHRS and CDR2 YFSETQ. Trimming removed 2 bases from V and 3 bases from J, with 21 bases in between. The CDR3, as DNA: TGCGCCAGCAGCTTCACTGCAATAAGTGACAGGTTCTACGAGCAGTACTTC. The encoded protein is CASSFTAISDRFYEQYF.

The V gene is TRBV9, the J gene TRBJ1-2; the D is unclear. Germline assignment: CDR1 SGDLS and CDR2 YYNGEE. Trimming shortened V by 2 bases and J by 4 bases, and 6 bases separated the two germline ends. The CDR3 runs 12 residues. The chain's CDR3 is CASSVGFYGYTF. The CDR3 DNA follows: TGTGCCAGCAGCGTTGGATTCTATGGCTACACCTTC.

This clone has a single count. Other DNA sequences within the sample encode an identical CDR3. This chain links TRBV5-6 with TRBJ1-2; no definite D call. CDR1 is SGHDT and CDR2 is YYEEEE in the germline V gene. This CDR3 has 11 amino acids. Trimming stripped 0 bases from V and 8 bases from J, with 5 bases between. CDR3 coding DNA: TGTGCCAGCAGCTTGGGCGGCGGCTACACCTTC. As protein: CASSLGGGYTF.

The CDR3 region has the DNA TGTGCCAGCAGCTTAGGAAGAGGCTTCGAGCAGTACTTC. Translated: CASSLGRGFEQYF. The chain has TRBV13 and TRBJ2-5, with D unresolved. The DNA end is more similar to TRBJ2-7, so the J call may be wrong. Germline-derived CDR1 and CDR2 are PRHDT and FYEKMQ (reference sequence). This CDR3 is 13 amino acids long.

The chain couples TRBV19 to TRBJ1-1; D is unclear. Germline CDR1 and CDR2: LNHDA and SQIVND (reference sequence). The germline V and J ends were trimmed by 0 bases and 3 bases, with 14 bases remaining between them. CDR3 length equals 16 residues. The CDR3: CASSIDSEERDTEAFF. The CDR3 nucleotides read TGTGCCAGTAGTATAGATAGTGAGGAACGCGACACTGAAGCTTTCTTT.

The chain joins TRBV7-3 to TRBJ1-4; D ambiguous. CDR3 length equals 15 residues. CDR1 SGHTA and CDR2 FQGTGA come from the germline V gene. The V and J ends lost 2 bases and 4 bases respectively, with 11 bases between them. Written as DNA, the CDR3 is TGTGCCAGCAGCTTACGACGAGTCCTTAATGAAAAACTGTTTTTT. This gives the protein CASSLRRVLNEKLFF.

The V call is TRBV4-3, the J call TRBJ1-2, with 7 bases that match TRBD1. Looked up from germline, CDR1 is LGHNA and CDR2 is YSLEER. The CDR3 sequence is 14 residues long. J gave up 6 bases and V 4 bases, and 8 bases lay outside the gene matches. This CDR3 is CASSRFGGGDGYTF. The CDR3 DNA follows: TGCGCCAGCAGCCGATTTGGAGGGGGCGATGGCTACACCTTC.

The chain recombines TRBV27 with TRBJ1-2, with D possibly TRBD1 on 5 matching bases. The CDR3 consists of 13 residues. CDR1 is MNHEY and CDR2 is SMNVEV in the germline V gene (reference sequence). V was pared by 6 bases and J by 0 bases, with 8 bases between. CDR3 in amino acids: CASRGLANYGYTF. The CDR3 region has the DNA TGTGCCAGCAGGGGGCTAGCTAACTATGGCTACACCTTC.

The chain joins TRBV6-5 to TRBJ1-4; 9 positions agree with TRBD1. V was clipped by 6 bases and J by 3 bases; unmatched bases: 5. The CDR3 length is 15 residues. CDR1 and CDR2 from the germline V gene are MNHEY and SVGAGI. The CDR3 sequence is CASSTGTGSNEKLFF. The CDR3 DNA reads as TGTGCCAGCAGCACCGGGACAGGGTCTAATGAAAAACTGTTTTTT.

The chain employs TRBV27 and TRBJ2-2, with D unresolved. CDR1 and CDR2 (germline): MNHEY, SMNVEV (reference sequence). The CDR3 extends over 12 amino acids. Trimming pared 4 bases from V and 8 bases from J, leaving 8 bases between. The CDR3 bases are TGTGCCAGCAGTTCCTTTGGGGGGGAGCTGTTTTTT. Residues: CASSSFGGELFF.

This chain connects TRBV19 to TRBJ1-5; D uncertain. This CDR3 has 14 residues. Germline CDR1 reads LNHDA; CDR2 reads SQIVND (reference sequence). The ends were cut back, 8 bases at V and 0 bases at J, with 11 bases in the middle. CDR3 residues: CASVQWDSNQPQHF. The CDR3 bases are TGTGCCAGTGTACAGTGGGATAGCAATCAGCCCCAGCATTTT.

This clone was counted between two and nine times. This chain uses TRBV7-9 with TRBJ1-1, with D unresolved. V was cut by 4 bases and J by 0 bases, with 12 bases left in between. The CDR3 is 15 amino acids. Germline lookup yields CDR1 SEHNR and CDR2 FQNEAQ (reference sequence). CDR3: CASSYLQAMNTEAFF. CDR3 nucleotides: TGTGCCAGCAGCTACCTCCAAGCAATGAACACTGAAGCTTTCTTT.

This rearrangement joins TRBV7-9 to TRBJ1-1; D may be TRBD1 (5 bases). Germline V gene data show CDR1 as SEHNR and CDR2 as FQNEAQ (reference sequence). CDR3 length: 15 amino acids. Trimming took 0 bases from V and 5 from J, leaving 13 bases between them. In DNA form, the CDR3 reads TGTGCCAGCAGCTTAGCGGCGGGGAAGGGGACTGAAGCTTTCTTT. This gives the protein CASSLAAGKGTEAFF.

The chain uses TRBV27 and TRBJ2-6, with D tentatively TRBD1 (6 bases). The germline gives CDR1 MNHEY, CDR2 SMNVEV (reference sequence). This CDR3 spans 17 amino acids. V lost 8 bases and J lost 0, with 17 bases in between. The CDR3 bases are TGTGCCAGCGGCACGGGACACCATTACTCTGGGGCCAACGTCCTGACTTTC. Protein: CASGTGHHYSGANVLTF.